A selection of T cell receptor beta chains follows, all from one sample in a study of CD8+CD57+ T cells in acquired aplastic anemia. TCRdb re-called the reads with MiXCR, one entry per CDR3 protein. The sample lists around 130,000 distinct CDR3 sequences; roughly 55% were seen once. Specimen: sorted CD4+, CD8+, or CD8+CD57+ T cells (not recorded which) from PBMCs. The origin of the receptors is a human donor with aplastic anemia. The CDR3 runs from the conserved cysteine through the conserved F or W. The D gene is left open where the match is weak. Clone sizes are given selectively: once, few, many, or a class where the clone is expanded.

NA,TRBV29-1,TRBJ1-1,NA,TGCAGCGTTCAGGGACAGAACACTGAAGCTTTCTTT,CSVQGQNTEAFF
NA,TRBV13,TRBJ2-7,NA,TGTGCCAGCAGCTTAGGACAGGGAGGGGTCTACGAGCAGTACTTC,CASSLGQGGVYEQYF
many,TRBV29-1,TRBJ2-7,NA,TGCAGCGTTGGTCGGGGTTCACCTGCTGGGTACGAGCAGTACTTC,CSVGRGSPAGYEQYF
NA,TRBV25-1,TRBJ2-3,NA,TGTGCCAGCAGTGCCAAAACCATAAGACTAAGCACAGATACGCAGTATTTT,CASSAKTIRLSTDTQYF
few,TRBV25-1,TRBJ1-3,NA,TGTGCCAGCAGTGAATTTAAGCGTCAAGGGGAACCTGGAAACACCATATATTTT,CASSEFKRQGEPGNTIYF
NA,TRBV19,TRBJ2-7,TRBD1,TGTGCCAGTACGCCCGGGACAGCTCCCTCCTACGAGCAGTACTTC,CASTPGTAPSYEQYF
NA,TRBV20-1,TRBJ1-5,NA,TGCAGTGCTAGTCGGGGGACCAATCAGCCCCAGCATTTT,CSASRGTNQPQHF
few,TRBV24-1,TRBJ2-1,TRBD2,TGTGCCACCAGTCGACTAGCGGGAGGTTCCTACAATGAGCAGTTCTTC,CATSRLAGGSYNEQFF
NA,TRBV29-1,TRBJ1-4,NA,TGCAGCGTTGGGGAACTAGATGAAAAACTGTTTTTT,CSVGELDEKLFF
NA,TRBV5-4,TRBJ1-6,NA,TGTGCCAGCAGCTCCAACTCGGGAACCTGGGGCTCACCCCTCCACTTT,CASSSNSGTWGSPLHF
many,TRBV9,TRBJ2-7,NA,TGTGCCAGCAGCGTAGCTCTCGAGGGGGTGGTGGAGCAGTACTTC,CASSVALEGVVEQYF
once,TRBV24-1,TRBJ2-1,TRBD2,TGTGCCACCAGTGACGTGACTAGCGGGGATGAGCAGTTCTTC,CATSDVTSGDEQFF
NA,TRBV2,TRBJ1-4,NA,TGTGCCAGCACCGAAGGGGGGAGTACTGAAAAACTGTTTTTT,CASTEGGSTEKLFF
many,TRBV15,TRBJ2-4,TRBD1,TGTGCCACCAGCAGCCCCGGACAGGGAAGGGACATTCAGTACTTC,CATSSPGQGRDIQYF
NA,TRBV20-1,TRBJ1-2,NA,TGCAGTGCGCCGGACCGATCCAACGGCTATGGCTACACCTTC,CSAPDRSNGYGYTF
NA,TRBV2,TRBJ2-3,NA,TGTGCCAGCGGTGAACGATCGGGTATGGATACGCAGTATTTT,CASGERSGMDTQYF
NA,TRBV7-2,TRBJ2-1,TRBD2,TGTGCCAGCAGCTTAGCGACTAGCGGAAGTTACAATGAGCAGTTCTTC,CASSLATSGSYNEQFF
NA,TRBV7-9,TRBJ2-5,TRBD2,TGTGCCAGCAGCCGAGGGCAGCGGGATGAAGAGACCCAGTACTTC,CASSRGQRDEETQYF
few,TRBV10-3,TRBJ2-3,NA,TGTGCCACGACCGACACAGATACGCAGTATTTT,CATTDTDTQYF
many,TRBV6-1,TRBJ2-7,NA,TGTGCCAGCAGTCAATCAGACGGATCCAGTTACGAGCAGTACTTC,CASSQSDGSSYEQYF
many,TRBV6-1,TRBJ1-1,NA,TGTGCCAGCAGTGAAGGACAGATTAACACTGAAGCTTTCTTT,CASSEGQINTEAFF
many,TRBV12-3/TRBV12-4,TRBJ2-1,TRBD1,TGTGCCAGCAGCTCCGGGACAGGGGGCTTGGTTGAGCAGTTCTTC,CASSSGTGGLVEQFF
NA,TRBV6-5,TRBJ2-1,TRBD2,TGTGCCAGCAGTTACGGGACTAGCGGTCTCTACAATGAGCAGTTCTTC,CASSYGTSGLYNEQFF
NA,TRBV9,TRBJ2-7,NA,TGTGCCAGCAGCGTGGACAGTTCCCCGGTCTACGAGCAGTACTTC,CASSVDSSPVYEQYF
once,TRBV5-1,TRBJ2-1,NA,TGCGCCAGCAGCGGGACGGCTAGTGGTGTGGGTGAGCAGTTCTTC,CASSGTASGVGEQFF
few,TRBV2,TRBJ1-5,TRBD1,TGTGCCAGCAGTGAATTAGACAGGGCCCAGCCCCAGCATTTT,CASSELDRAQPQHF
NA,TRBV11-1,TRBJ2-6,NA,TGTGCCAGCAGCTTAGGCTTACTGACTGGGGCCAACGTCCTGACTTTC,CASSLGLLTGANVLTF
NA,TRBV29-1,TRBJ1-2,TRBD1,TGCAGCGTGTCAGTGCAGGGGGCCTATGGCTACACCTTC,CSVSVQGAYGYTF
NA,TRBV20-1,TRBJ2-7,NA,TGCAGTGCTAGAGATCGGTCAGGATACTACGAGCAGTACTTC,CSARDRSGYYEQYF
many,TRBV5-1,TRBJ1-1,TRBD1,TGCGCCAGCAGCTTGGCCGGACAGGAGAACACTGAAGCTTTCTTT,CASSLAGQENTEAFF
NA,TRBV7-9,TRBJ2-5,NA,TGTGCCAGCAGCTACCTGACGGGGTTTGGGGAGACCCAGTACTTC,CASSYLTGFGETQYF
NA,TRBV7-9,TRBJ2-7,NA,TGTGCCAGCAGTCGGCGGACCTACGAGCAGTACTTC,CASSRRTYEQYF
once,TRBV5-4,TRBJ2-2,NA,TGTGCCAGCAGCTTGTCCCCATCCCATAGCTACACCGGGGAGCTGTTTTTT,CASSLSPSHSYTGELFF
NA,TRBV10-3,TRBJ1-5,NA,TGTGCCATCAGTGACCTCGAGGTAAGGGGCAATCAGCCCCAGCATTTT,CAISDLEVRGNQPQHF
NA,TRBV4-1,TRBJ2-1,TRBD2,TGCGCCAGCAGCCAGTTGTCGGGACTAGCGGGGGGAAATGAGCAGTTCTTC,CASSQLSGLAGGNEQFF
many,TRBV28,TRBJ1-6,NA,TGTGCCAGCAGTCGTATGGCGGCCGATAATTCACCCCTCCACTTT,CASSRMAADNSPLHF
NA,TRBV25-1,TRBJ1-2,TRBD1,TGTGCCAGAGTCCAGGACAGGGGGCGCGGTGGCTACACCTTC,CARVQDRGRGGYTF
few,TRBV25-1,TRBJ2-1,NA,TGTGCCAGCAGTGAATTTTACAAGACTAGTGACTACAATGAGCAGTTCTTC,CASSEFYKTSDYNEQFF
NA,TRBV6-1,TRBJ2-7,NA,TGTGCCAGCAGTCCTCTAGCGAAGAGCTCCTACGAGCAGTACTTC,CASSPLAKSSYEQYF
once,TRBV7-3,TRBJ2-5,NA,TGTGCCAGCAGCTTAGTTGGTAGCGCGGAGACCCAGTACTTC,CASSLVGSAETQYF
NA,TRBV6-4,TRBJ1-6,NA,TGTGCCAGCAGTGACTCGTGGGGGAATTCACCCCTCCACTTT,CASSDSWGNSPLHF
NA,TRBV5-1,TRBJ1-1,TRBD1,TGCGCCAGCAGCCTGGACAGGGACTACGAAGCTTTCTTT,CASSLDRDYEAFF
few,TRBV29-1,TRBJ2-1,TRBD2,TGCAGCGTTGAGGAACGGGAGGGCACGAATGAGCAGTTCTTC,CSVEEREGTNEQFF
NA,TRBV15,TRBJ1-1,TRBD1,TGTGCCACCGGATCCACGCGGACAGGGGTTGAAGCTTTCTTT,CATGSTRTGVEAFF
few,TRBV7-6,TRBJ2-3,NA,TGTGCCAGCAGCTTAAGAGGGGGTCAGACAGATACGCAGTATTTT,CASSLRGGQTDTQYF
NA,TRBV10-3,TRBJ2-7,TRBD1,TGTGCCATCAGTGAAGACAGGGCGATTATCAACGAGCAGTACTTC,CAISEDRAIINEQYF
many,TRBV20-1,TRBJ1-5,TRBD1,TGCAGTGCTAGAGACCGGGACAGCTATCAGCCCCAGCATTTT,CSARDRDSYQPQHF
once,TRBV9,TRBJ2-5,NA,TGTGCCAGCAGCGTAGCTCAGGGCGAGACCCAGTACTTC,CASSVAQGETQYF